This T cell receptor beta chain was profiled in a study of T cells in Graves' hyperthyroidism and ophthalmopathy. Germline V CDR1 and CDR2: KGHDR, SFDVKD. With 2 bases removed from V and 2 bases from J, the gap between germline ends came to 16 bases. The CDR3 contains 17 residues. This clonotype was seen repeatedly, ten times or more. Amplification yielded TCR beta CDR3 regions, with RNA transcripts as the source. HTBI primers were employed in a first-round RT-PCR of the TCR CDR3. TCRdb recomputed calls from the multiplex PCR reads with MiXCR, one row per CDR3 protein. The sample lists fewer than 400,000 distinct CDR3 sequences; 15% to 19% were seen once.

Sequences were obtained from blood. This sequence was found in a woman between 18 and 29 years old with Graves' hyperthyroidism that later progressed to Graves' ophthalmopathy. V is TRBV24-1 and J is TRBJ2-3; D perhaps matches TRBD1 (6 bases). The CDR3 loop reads CATSDSRTVFITDTQYF. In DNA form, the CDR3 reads TGTGCCACCAGTGATTCCAGGACAGTCTTTATCACAGATACGCAGTATTTT.